This T cell receptor beta chain comes out of a study of blood T cells in healthy people across ages. Findings and caveats of the study: The percentage of naive T cells correlated strongly with TCR beta diversity.

CDR3 size: 14 residues. Trimming cost V 3 bases and J 4 bases; bases outside gene matches: 3. Germline lookup yields CDR1 MNHNS and CDR2 SASEGT. A remark on this clonotype: Its specificity is not known.

Extraction of total RNA produced a minimum of 5.5 micrograms from each sample. Primers used in a second PCR of about 6 to 11 cycles were a sample-barcoded 5' primer and a J-beta primer mix. TCRdb independently ran MiXCR on the 5' RACE reads; one entry per CDR3 protein. This repertoire shows under 800,000 distinct CDR3 sequences, around 40% found once; its top ten account for 20% to 25%. The sequence was collected from a woman aged 55 to 70 in good health. This rearrangement joins TRBV6-1 to TRBJ2-1; 7 nucleotides align to TRBD1. Input material: blood. CDR3 in amino acids: CASSETGPYNEQFF. CDR3 nucleotides: TGTGCCAGCAGTGAGACAGGGCCTTACAATGAGCAGTTCTTC.